Shown below are 26 T cell receptor beta chains from a single sample sequenced in a study of blood T cell repertoires in COVID-19. Profiled with immunoSEQ multiplex PCR; TCRdb holds only in-frame clones, not every one. In the table there are over 95,000 clones, over 80% of which are singletons. Material for sequencing was peripheral blood. Every receptor here comes from a woman aged 50 to 60 with acute or convalescent COVID-19.

The chain is built from TRBV6-1 and TRBJ2-3; 9 bases are a match to TRBD2. V lost 1 base, J lost 1 base, and 0 bases stayed unmatched. Germline lookup yields CDR1 MNHNS and CDR2 SASEGT. The CDR3 spans 15 residues. The CDR3 loop reads CASSEERGGTDTQYF. As DNA, the CDR3 is TGTGCCAGCAGTGAAGAGCGGGGGGGCACAGATACGCAGTATTTT.

This clone has just one count. The chain couples TRBV9 to TRBJ1-4; TRBD1 aligns across 9 bases. Trimming cost V 0 bases and J 8 bases; bases outside gene matches: 8. The CDR3 spans 16 residues. Germline V CDR1 and CDR2: SGDLS, YYNGEE. DNA of the CDR3: TGTGCCAGCAGCGTAGGCCAGGGACAGGGTTCCGAAAAACTGTTTTTT. As protein: CASSVGQGQGSEKLFF.

The chain joins TRBV27 to TRBJ2-5, with 8 bases matching TRBD2. This CDR3 is built from 16 residues. CDR1 MNHEY and CDR2 SMNVEV come from the germline V gene (reference sequence). V was clipped by 7 bases and J by 1 base; unmatched bases: 11. DNA of the CDR3: TGTGCCAGCAAGTTTATGGGTCGGGGGGGCCAAGAGACCCAGTACTTC. Amino acid sequence: CASKFMGRGGQETQYF.

The rearrangement uses TRBV13 and TRBJ1-2, with TRBD1 matching over 7 bases. Germline V lookup: CDR1 PRHDT, CDR2 FYEKMQ (reference sequence). The CDR3 contains 17 residues. V gave up 5 bases and J gave up 2 bases; unmatched junction bases: 14. CDR3 sequence reads: CASSLPPTGTENYGYTF. The CDR3 DNA follows: TGTGCCAGCAGCCTCCCGCCCACCGGGACAGAAAACTATGGCTACACCTTC.

The rearrangement links TRBV15 to TRBJ1-4; TRBD1 might be the D (5 bases). The CDR3 length is 15 residues. The V and J ends lost 0 bases and 8 bases respectively, with 13 bases between them. Germline CDR1 and CDR2: LNHNV and YYDKDF (reference sequence). CDR3 DNA sequence: TGTGCCACCAGCAGAGATTGGGGCGTTGGCGAAAAACTGTTTTTT. This sequence encodes CATSRDWGVGEKLFF.

V and J are TRBV11-2 and TRBJ2-7, with D unclear. This CDR3 is 15 amino acids long. Between the trimmed V and J ends, which lost 0 bases and 0 bases, there was a span of 9 bases. Per germline, CDR1 SGHAT and CDR2 FQNNGV. The CDR3 nucleotides are TGTGCCAGCAGCTTAGATCTTCAGAACTCCTACGAGCAGTACTTC. Its translation is CASSLDLQNSYEQYF. The whole variable domain, filled in from reference TRBV11-2 and TRBJ2-7, reads EAGVAQSPRYKIIEKRQSVAFWCNPISGHATLYWYQQILGQGPKLLIQFQNNGVVDDSQLPKDRFSAERLKGVDSTLKIQPAKLEDSAVYLCASSLDLQNSYEQYFGPGTRLTVT.

This rearrangement joins TRBV3-1 (or the pseudogene TRBV3-2) to TRBJ2-5; 12 bases are a match to TRBD2. The CDR3 length is 16 residues. V dropped 7 bases and J dropped 4; count of bases not matched to a gene: 10. Germline values: CDR1 LGHDT, CDR2 YNNKEL (reference sequence). The CDR3 protein is CASTTTSGRVGETQYF. The CDR3 bases are TGTGCCAGCACCACGACTAGCGGGAGAGTTGGAGAGACCCAGTACTTC.

The chain uses TRBV11-2 and TRBJ2-7; D possibly corresponds to TRBD2 (7 bases). Germline V gene data show CDR1 as SGHAT and CDR2 as FQNNGV. Trimming stripped 5 bases from V and 3 bases from J, with 20 bases between. The CDR3 length is 16 residues. The CDR3: CASSPLEWGGLYEQYF. The CDR3 DNA is TGTGCCAGCAGCCCACTGGAGTGGGGGGGGCTCTACGAGCAGTACTTC.

The genes are TRBV24-1 and TRBJ1-3; TRBD1 matches at 10 bases. Germline CDR1 reads KGHDR; CDR2 reads SFDVKD. The V segment lost 4 bases and the J segment 4 bases; nucleotides outside the gene matches: 6. The CDR3 sequence is 16 residues long. CDR3 sequence: CATSDGTGAKGNTIYF. CDR3 sequence (DNA): TGTGCCACCAGTGACGGGACAGGGGCAAAGGGAAACACCATATATTTT.

The chain is built from TRBV3-1 (or the pseudogene TRBV3-2) and TRBJ1-5; no clear D gene. The CDR3 runs to 13 residues. Germline CDR1 reads LGHDT; CDR2 reads YNNKEL (reference sequence). V dropped 3 bases and J dropped 7 bases, with 10 bases sitting between them. The CDR3 sequence: CASSQGYGQPQHF. In DNA, the CDR3 is TGTGCCAGCAGCCAGGGTTACGGGCAGCCCCAGCATTTT.

This clone has a handful of counts. The junction and the germline gene differ at one end; a read error may be behind it. As DNA, the CDR3 is TGTGCTAGCAGCTTAGACCCCGGGACAACCGGGGAGCTGTTTTTT. Translation: CASSLDPGTTGELFF. V and J are TRBV7-7 and TRBJ2-2; D possibly corresponds to TRBD1 (6 bases). There are 15 residues in the CDR3. The germline V gene encodes CDR1 SSHAT and CDR2 FNYEAQ (reference sequence). Supplemented by reference TRBV7-7 and TRBJ2-2, the full variable domain reads GAGVSQSPRYKVTKRGQDVTLRCDPISSHATLYWYQQALGQGPEFLTYFNYEAQPDKSGLPSDRFSAERPEGSISTLTIQRTEQRDSAMYRCASSLDPGTTGELFFGEGSRLTVL.

The table lists this clone with a few counts. V gene TRBV19 combines with J gene TRBJ2-7, with D tentatively TRBD1 (5 bases). The CDR3 has 15 amino acids. Per the germline V gene, CDR1 is LNHDA and CDR2 is SQIVND (reference sequence). Trimming pared 3 bases from V and 2 bases from J, leaving 14 bases between. DNA for the CDR3: TGTGCCAGTAGTATGGTGGCAGGGCTTGCCTACGAGCAGTACTTC. Translation gives CASSMVAGLAYEQYF.

V is TRBV5-4 and J is TRBJ2-7; the match to TRBD2 covers 9 bases. V was pared by 4 bases and J by 2 bases, with 7 bases of the junction left unmatched. Germline CDR1 is SGHNT and CDR2 is YYREEE (reference sequence). CDR3 length: 15 residues. The CDR3 nucleotides read TGTGCCAGCAGCGATGGACTAGCGAGCACCTACGAGCAGTACTTC. This codes for CASSDGLASTYEQYF.

The J gene is TRBJ2-5, the V gene TRBV24-1; 8 bases map to TRBD1. V lost 2 bases, J lost 7 bases, and 11 bases stayed unmatched. The CDR3 length is 16 residues. In germline, CDR1 is KGHDR, CDR2 SFDVKD. CDR3: CATSDYTGQAKWTQYF. The CDR3 DNA sequence: TGTGCCACCAGTGATTATACGGGACAGGCCAAGTGGACCCAGTACTTC.

The chain recombines TRBV20-1 with TRBJ1-5; TRBD1 aligns across 7 bases. The CDR3 loop spans 13 amino acids. V dropped 3 bases and J dropped 4; count of bases not matched to a gene: 3. The germline gives CDR1 DFQATT, CDR2 SNEGSKA (reference sequence). The CDR3 DNA follows: TGCAGTGCTAGTCCAGGGGGTAATCAGCCCCAGCATTTT. Translation: CSASPGGNQPQHF.

The chain uses TRBV9 and TRBJ2-6; D is perhaps TRBD2 (5 bases). Germline CDR1 reads SGDLS; CDR2 reads YYNGEE. The germline V and J ends were trimmed by 4 bases and 4 bases, with 15 bases remaining between them. The length of the CDR3 is 16 residues. The CDR3 is CASSHPSAAGANVLTF. DNA for the CDR3: TGTGCCAGCAGCCACCCCTCAGCGGCCGGGGCCAACGTCCTGACTTTC.

With regard to this clone: Compared with germline, one end of the junction differs, possibly owing to a read error. This sequence joins TRBV15 and TRBJ2-1, with 10 bases fitting TRBD2. The CDR3 covers 13 residues. CDR1 is LNHNV and CDR2 is YYDKDF in the germline V gene (reference sequence). The CDR3 sequence is CATSRGSAGGQVF. DNA of the CDR3: TGTGCCACCAGCAGAGGGTCAGCGGGGGGGCAAGTCTTC. The entire variable domain, with the rest obtained from reference TRBV15 and TRBJ2-1, is as follows: DAMVIQNPRYQVTQFGKPVTLSCSQTLNHNVMYWYQQKSSQAPKLLFHYYDKDFNNEADTPDNFQSRRPNTSFCFLDIRSPGLGDTAMYLCATSRGSAGGQVFGPGTRLTVL.

This clone was counted once. The chain uses TRBV25-1 and TRBJ2-7, with 9 bases lining up with TRBD1. Trimming at V came to 6 bases and at J to 6 bases, leaving 6 bases not matched to a gene. Germline V gene sequence: CDR1 MGHDK, CDR2 SYGVNS. CDR3 length: 13 residues. CDR3 sequence reads: CASRRDRAGEQYF. For the CDR3, the DNA is TGTGCCAGCAGAAGGGACAGGGCGGGCGAGCAGTACTTC.

DNA for the CDR3: TGTGCCAGCAGCTCTGGACTAGCGGGGCATACGCAGTATTTT. Residues: CASSSGLAGHTQYF. V and J are TRBV7-2 and TRBJ2-3; 12 bases are shared with TRBD2. Germline loops: CDR1 SGHTA, CDR2 FQGNSA. V was clipped by 4 bases and J by 7 bases; unmatched bases: 3. The CDR3 is made up of 14 amino acids.

This clone was observed a handful of times. J is TRBJ1-1 and V is TRBV6-4; D unclear. The V and J ends lost 6 bases and 6 bases respectively, with 17 bases between them. This CDR3 is built from 14 residues. Germline CDR1 reads MRHNA; CDR2 reads SNTAGT. CDR3 region: CASRYRENAPEAFF. The CDR3 nucleotides are TGTGCCAGCAGATATAGGGAGAATGCCCCTGAAGCTTTCTTT.

This chain connects TRBV5-1 to TRBJ2-1; 7 bases agree with TRBD1. The CDR3 sequence is 14 residues long. With V trimmed by 6 bases and J by 0 bases, 3 bases remained unmatched. Germline CDR1 SGHRS, CDR2 YFSETQ. CDR3 sequence reads: CASTRDSSYNEQFF. The CDR3 coding sequence is TGCGCCAGCACAAGGGACAGCTCCTACAATGAGCAGTTCTTC.

The rearrangement joins TRBV29-1 to TRBJ2-5; tentative D call: TRBD2 (6 bases). The CDR3 loop spans 14 amino acids. Germline loops: CDR1 SQVTM, CDR2 ANQGSEA. V lost 2 bases, J lost 2 bases, and 12 bases lay in between. As DNA, the CDR3 is TGCAGCGTTGAACGCGGGACGGTTCAAGAGACCCAGTACTTC. Protein sequence: CSVERGTVQETQYF.

This chain links TRBV19 with TRBJ2-1, with D perhaps matching TRBD1 (5 bases). The CDR3 is 13 amino acids. Germline values: CDR1 LNHDA, CDR2 SQIVND (reference sequence). V lost 4 bases and J 4 bases, leaving 8 bases between the germline ends. The CDR3 spells CASSTRGYNEQFF. The CDR3 DNA is TGTGCCAGTAGTACAAGGGGATACAATGAGCAGTTCTTC.

This clone was seen once. CDR3 DNA sequence: TGTGCCAGCAGCTTGGGGACTAGCGGGAGTTCAGGTGAGCAGTTCTTC. This codes for CASSLGTSGSSGEQFF. This chain uses TRBV13 with TRBJ2-1, with 14 bases aligning to TRBD2. With 3 bases clipped from V and 9 bases from J, the junction kept 7 bases outside the gene matches. Germline V gene data show CDR1 as PRHDT and CDR2 as FYEKMQ (reference sequence). The CDR3 is 16 residues long.

This clone has just a few counts. This sequence joins TRBV9 and TRBJ2-3; no definite D call. The germline V gene encodes CDR1 SGDLS and CDR2 YYNGEE. The CDR3 runs 14 residues. Trimming cost V 4 bases and J 5 bases, with 14 bases left between them. CDR3 DNA sequence: TGTGCCAGCAGCCCTGCGAACCTTTTAGATACGCAGTATTTT. As protein: CASSPANLLDTQYF.

The chain employs TRBV19 and TRBJ1-2; D gene unclear. V was clipped by 3 bases and J by 0 bases, with 11 bases between them. The CDR3 consists of 15 residues. Germline V lookup: CDR1 LNHDA, CDR2 SQIVND (reference sequence). This chain's CDR3 is CASSMSRQTNYGYTF. CDR3 nucleotide sequence: TGTGCCAGTAGTATGAGCAGGCAAACTAACTATGGCTACACCTTC.